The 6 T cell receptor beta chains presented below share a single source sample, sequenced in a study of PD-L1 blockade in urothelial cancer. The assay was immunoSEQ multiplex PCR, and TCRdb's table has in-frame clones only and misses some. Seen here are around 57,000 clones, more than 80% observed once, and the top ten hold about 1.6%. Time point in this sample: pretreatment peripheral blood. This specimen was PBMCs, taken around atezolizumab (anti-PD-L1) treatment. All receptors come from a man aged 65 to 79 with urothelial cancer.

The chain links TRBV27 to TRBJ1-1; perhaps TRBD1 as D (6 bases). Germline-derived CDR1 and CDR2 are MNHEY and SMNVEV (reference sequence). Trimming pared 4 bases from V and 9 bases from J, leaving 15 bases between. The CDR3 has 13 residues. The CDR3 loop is CASSYPGGAQAFF. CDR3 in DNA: TGTGCCAGCAGTTATCCGGGGGGGGCCCAAGCTTTCTTT.

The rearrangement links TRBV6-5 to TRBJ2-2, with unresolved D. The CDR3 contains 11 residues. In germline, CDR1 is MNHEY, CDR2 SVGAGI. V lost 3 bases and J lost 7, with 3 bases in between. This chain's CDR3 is CASSYIGELFF. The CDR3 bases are TGTGCCAGCAGTTATATCGGGGAGCTGTTTTTT.

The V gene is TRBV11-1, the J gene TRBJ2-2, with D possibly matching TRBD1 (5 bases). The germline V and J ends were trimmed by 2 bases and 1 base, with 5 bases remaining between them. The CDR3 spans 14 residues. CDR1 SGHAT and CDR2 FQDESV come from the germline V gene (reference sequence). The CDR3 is CASSLTGNTGELFF. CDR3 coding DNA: TGTGCCAGCAGCTTAACAGGGAACACCGGGGAGCTGTTTTTT. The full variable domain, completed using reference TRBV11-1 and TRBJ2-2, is EAEVAQSPRYKITEKSQAVAFWCDPISGHATLYWYRQILGQGPELLVQFQDESVVDDSQLPKDRFSAERLKGVDSTLKIQPAELGDSAMYLCASSLTGNTGELFFGEGSRLTVL.

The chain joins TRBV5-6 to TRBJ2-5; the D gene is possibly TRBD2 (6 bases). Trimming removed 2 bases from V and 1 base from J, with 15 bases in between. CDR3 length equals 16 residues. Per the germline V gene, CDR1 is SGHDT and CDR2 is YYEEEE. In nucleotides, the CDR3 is TGTGCCAGCAGCTTTCAACTGGCGGGACGCCAAGAGACCCAGTACTTC. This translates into CASSFQLAGRQETQYF.

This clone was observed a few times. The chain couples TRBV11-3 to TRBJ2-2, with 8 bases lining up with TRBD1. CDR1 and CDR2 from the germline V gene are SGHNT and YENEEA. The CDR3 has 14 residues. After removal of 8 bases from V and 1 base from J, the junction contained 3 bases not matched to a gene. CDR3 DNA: TGTGCCAGCGCGGGGACAGGGAACACCGGGGAGCTGTTTTTT. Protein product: CASAGTGNTGELFF.

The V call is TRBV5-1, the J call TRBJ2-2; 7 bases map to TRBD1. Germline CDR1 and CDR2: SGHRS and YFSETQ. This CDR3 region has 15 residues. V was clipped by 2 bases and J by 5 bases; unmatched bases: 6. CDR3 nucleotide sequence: TGCGCCAGCAGCTTTACAGGGGAAGGGACCGGGGAGCTGTTTTTT. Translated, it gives CASSFTGEGTGELFF.